This TCR beta chain was sequenced in a study of metastatic and nonmetastatic thyroid tumors. At the level of the study: Peripheral blood and tumor or nodule samples from malignant and benign thyroid patients were compared. Overall study findings and caveats: The study reportedly found significantly higher TCR beta diversity in malignant thyroid tumors than benign nodules, in blood and tumor.

Authors' methods: Clinicopathological groups differed in CDR3, with these differences serving to build a distant-metastasis classifier for papillary thyroid cancer. Using MiXCR, TCRdb reanalyzed the PCR reads. TCRdb's processing, not the authors', yielded these V and J calls. The sample has under 20,000 clones, roughly 15% seen once. This clone showed up many times. Its specificity is not known. Among the patients, none had received any treatment before thyroid surgery. The germline V gene encodes CDR1 MGHRA and CDR2 YSYEKL. CDR3 length: 15 amino acids. The trim removed 3 bases at V and 7 bases at J, leaving 7 bases unmatched.

The sequence derives from a male donor with papillary thyroid cancer or a benign thyroid nodule (not recorded which). Some clones in this sample may be carry-over from other donors' samples. The sample consisted of blood. This chain joins TRBV4-1 and TRBJ2-1; 9 nucleotides match TRBD2. The CDR3 protein is CASSQYSGSRNEQFF. For the CDR3, the DNA is TGCGCCAGCAGCCAGTATAGCGGGAGTAGGAATGAGCAGTTCTTC.